The source of this T cell receptor (beta chain) is a study of shared clonotypes between healthy human individuals. The table came from immunoSEQ multiplex PCR; TCRdb's copy has only in-frame clones and leaves some out. Among roughly 2.2 million clones listed, about nine tenths were seen once. Input material: naive CD4+ T cells from PBMCs. Documented subset: CD45RA+ positively selected. The receptor was derived from a man in his late teens or twenties in good health. Some clones in this sample may be carry-over from other donors' samples.

The CDR3, as DNA: TGTGCCAGCAGCCTATCTTACACTGAAGCTTTCTTT. As protein: CASSLSYTEAFF. The rearrangement joins TRBV7-3 to TRBJ1-1; no definite D call. The CDR3 consists of 12 residues. The germline V gene encodes CDR1 SGHTA and CDR2 FQGTGA. V was cut by 5 bases and J by 3 bases, with 7 bases left in between.